The 8 T cell receptor beta chains below come from one sample, sequenced in a study of Graves' ophthalmopathy and Graves' hyperthyroidism (dated by TCRdb to the late 2010s). TCRdb records Illumina HiSeq 2000 as the sequencer. For repertoire sequencing, TCR beta CDR3 regions were amplified from RNA transcripts. HTBI primers and the Qiagen OneStep RT-PCR kit were used in a first-round RT-PCR, which was followed by a second-round multiplex PCR, size selection and purification. The public reads were quality trimmed at Q25 with fastp and then assembled into clones with MiXCR by TCRdb, keeping productive beta chains. Each CDR3 protein gets just one entry, which takes the most common genes and DNA from the rows behind it. Here the sample has approximately 150,000 distinct CDR3 sequences; 35% to 45% occur a single time. The ten largest account for nearly 9% of the sample. Sequencing input: peripheral blood. These receptors were taken from a man aged 25 to 40 with Graves' ophthalmopathy. Donor details come from another sample of the same person, matched by shared clones.

The chain has TRBV12-3 or TRBV12-4 and TRBJ1-5, with D possibly matching TRBD1 (5 bases). V dropped 7 bases and J dropped 7 bases, with 17 bases sitting between them. The CDR3 runs 14 residues. CDR3 sequence (DNA): TGTGCCAGCAACCTGGGGGGGGATGGCCAGCCCCAGCATTTT. It encodes CASNLGGDGQPQHF.

This clonotype was picked up many times. The rearrangement links TRBV28 to TRBJ2-7; possible D gene TRBD2, 5 bases. V was pared by 7 bases and J by 2 bases, with 9 bases between. CDR3 length: 12 amino acids. The germline V gene has CDR1 MDHEN and CDR2 SYDVKM. In DNA form, the CDR3 reads TGTGCCAGCACTCAGCGGACCTACGAGCAGTACTTC. It is translated as CASTQRTYEQYF.

Ten or more counts support this clonotype. The J gene is TRBJ2-2, the V gene TRBV28, with 11 bases matching TRBD2. The J segment lost 1 base and the V segment lost 2 bases, leaving 0 bases of the junction unmatched. The V gene's germline CDR1 is MDHEN and CDR2 SYDVKM. There are 16 residues in the CDR3. CDR3 residues: CASSLTSGRNTGELFF. The CDR3, as DNA: TGTGCCAGCAGTTTAACTAGCGGGAGGAACACCGGGGAGCTGTTTTTT.

CDR3 DNA sequence: TGTGCCAGCAGTTTAGCTTGGGGGATCGACTCTGGAAACACCATATATTTT. Translated: CASSLAWGIDSGNTIYF. This chain links TRBV12-3 or TRBV12-4 with TRBJ1-3; perhaps TRBD1 as D (5 bases). V lost 0 bases, J lost 0 bases, and 12 bases lay in between. The length of the CDR3 is 17 residues.

This clonotype was observed at least ten times. The chain recombines TRBV20-1 with TRBJ2-2; tentative D call: TRBD1 (5 bases). V was trimmed by 3 bases and J by 3 bases, leaving 11 bases between them. The CDR3 spans 14 residues. Germline V gene lookup returns CDR1 DFQATT and CDR2 SNEGSKA (reference sequence). CDR3 DNA sequence: TGCAGTGCTAGGGGTGGACACTACACCGGGGAGCTGTTTTTT. Its protein product is CSARGGHYTGELFF.

The chain is built from TRBV6-2 or TRBV6-3 and TRBJ1-2; 9 bases line up with TRBD1. The CDR3 spans 15 residues. The V and J ends lost 5 bases and 10 bases, in that order; junction bases with no gene match: 14. The germline gives CDR1 MNHEY, CDR2 SVGEGT. Written as DNA, the CDR3 is TGTGCCAGCAGTCTAAACCGGGACAGGGTGGCGGACTACACCTTC. It is translated as CASSLNRDRVADYTF.

V and J are TRBV6-1 and TRBJ2-7; 8 bases align to TRBD1. The CDR3 runs to 14 residues. The ends lost 7 bases at V and 0 bases at J; junction bases unmatched: 5. Per the germline V gene, CDR1 is MNHNS and CDR2 is SASEGT. CDR3 region: CASTRTGTSYEQYF. The CDR3 DNA follows: TGTGCCAGCACCCGGACAGGGACCTCCTACGAGCAGTACTTC.

The chain carries TRBV28 and TRBJ2-5; D remains unclear. Deletions cut 3 bases from V and 4 bases from J, with 12 bases between. From germline, CDR1 is MDHEN and CDR2 SYDVKM. This CDR3 contains 14 residues. The CDR3 region is CASSFAETSETQYF. The CDR3 DNA reads TGTGCCAGCAGTTTTGCGGAGACTTCAGAGACCCAGTACTTC.